The entry below describes one TCR beta chain. Its antigen remains unknown. Naive CD8 cells lacked CD45RO, underwent positive selection for CCR7 and left out terminally differentiated effector memory CD45RA+ cells. The germline CDR1 and CDR2 sequences are SSHAT and FNYEAQ (reference sequence). The CDR3 length is 13 residues. Losses at the gene ends were 5 bases for V and 5 bases for J; bases not matched to a gene: 2. Generated by immunoSEQ multiplex PCR, the TCRdb table keeps only in-frame clones and is missing some. The sample consists of approximately 1.9 million clones, roughly 95% of them appearing once. These data belong to a study of shared clonotypes between healthy human individuals. Whole-study findings and limits: Large sequencing depth failed to make sorted-subset sequencing complete, rarefaction showed.

The sequence came from a man between 18 and 35 years old in good health. Some clones in this sample may be carry-over from other donors' samples. The V call is TRBV7-7, the J call TRBJ2-7; 11 positions match TRBD2. The specimen sequenced was naive CD8+ T cells from PBMCs. The DNA of the CDR3 is TGTGCCAGCAGCCAGGGACTAGCGGACGAGCAGTACTTC. Translated: CASSQGLADEQYF.